The clone carrying this TCR beta chain was found once. In the source study's methods: Nucleated cell counts were estimated from reference gene primer amplification. Clones were read by immunoSEQ multiplex PCR, and TCRdb kept only the in-frame ones, dropping some. V, J and clone size reflect that table, while D and trimming were determined from the DNA. Of approximately 100,000 clones detected, approximately 81% appear once; the ten largest clones hold 2.1%. This entry comes from a study of blood T cell repertoires in COVID-19. Study as a whole: Whether acute or convalescent, the COVID-19 samples came from the United States, Italy and Spain. Sources were T cells, B-cell-depleted T cells, or PBMCs; the material itself was cDNA or gDNA.

The CDR3 is 14 amino acids. This sequence originates from a human donor in a cohort sampled during active COVID-19. Sequencing used peripheral blood. The chain links TRBV12-2 to TRBJ1-1; the table's D call TRBD1 went unverified against the DNA. TRBV12-2 is a pseudogene. The CDR3: CAGQPPGRNTEAFF. The CDR3 DNA sequence: TGTGCAGGACAGCCCCCGGGCCGGAACACTGAAGCTTTCTTT.